This TCR beta chain was identified during a study of control samples from healthy donors and cancer patients. Libraries were prepared by immunoSEQ multiplex PCR; TCRdb keeps only in-frame clonotypes and omits some of them. The sample lists about 120,000 clones, more than 85% seen once, with roughly 1.9% in the top ten. CDR1 and CDR2 from the germline V gene are MNHEY and SVGEGT. There are 13 residues in the CDR3. The V and J ends lost 6 bases and 3 bases respectively, with 11 bases between them. The sequencing input was blood. V and J are TRBV6-2 or TRBV6-3 and TRBJ1-1, with D possibly matching TRBD1 (5 bases). The source is a man aged 18 to 30 in good health. The CDR3 DNA is TGTGCCAGCAGCACCAGGGCATACACTGAAGCTTTCTTT. Translated, it gives CASSTRAYTEAFF.